This TCR beta chain was recorded in a study of CD8 T cells in ankylosing spondylitis (dated by TCRdb to 2015 to 2018). The study in broad terms: The study set out to find disease-linked TCR variants by profiling T cell receptor beta repertoires in ankylosing spondylitis patients and healthy donors. The full study cohort comprised 20 to 30 ankylosing spondylitis patients and approximately 100 healthy donors. Peripheral blood was sampled, and synovial fluid was additionally collected from ankylosing spondylitis patients. Results and caveats for the whole study, not just this receptor: Some of the motif variants had been reported before in the synovial fluid and blood of reactive arthritis patients, a finding that suggests common disease-initiation mechanisms. Blood from ankylosing spondylitis patients appeared to be characterized by a TCR beta motif composed of eight or nine highly homologous amino acid variants. A CD8+ phenotype was shown by the disease-linked clones, which were found at relatively low frequencies in peripheral blood. According to the report, matched synovial fluid samples from ankylosing spondylitis patients were significantly enriched for the disease-linked clones.

This clonotype has at least ten counts. What this receptor recognizes is not known. The input lacks base qualities; no much larger clone sits a single base away. For sequencing, an Illumina HiSeq 2500 was employed. TCR beta libraries were prepared by quantitative 5'-RACE with molecular barcodes. The authors processed their data as follows. A new computational method, built on a probabilistic model of VDJ rearrangement, was used to identify disease-linked TCR variants. TCRdb reworked the public reads: Q25 trimming with fastp, MiXCR clone assembly, productive beta chains retained. Each CDR3 protein gets just one entry, which takes the most common genes and DNA from the rows behind it. TCRdb, not the authors, supplied the V and J calls. In this sample the table shows about 220,000 distinct CDR3 sequences, approximately 7.3% of which occur a single time. The top ten clones comprise 11% to 15% of the sample.

Taken from cysteine to phenylalanine, the CDR3 has 15 residues. Just the 45-base CDR3 DNA is kept, in frame starting at base 1. CDR1 and CDR2 (LGHNA, YNFKEQ) derive from the germline V gene. V lost 3 bases and J lost 1 base, and the count of bases not matched to a germline gene is 4. The origin of this receptor is a male donor with ankylosing spondylitis. The chain is made from TRBV4-2 and TRBJ2-7, with TRBD1 identical over 9 junction bases. Material for sequencing was blood, either unsorted or a sorted T cell fraction (not recorded which). The DNA is as follows: TGTGCCAGCAGCCATAATGGACAGGGGTCCTACGAGCAGTACTTC. Its protein product is CASSHNGQGSYEQYF.